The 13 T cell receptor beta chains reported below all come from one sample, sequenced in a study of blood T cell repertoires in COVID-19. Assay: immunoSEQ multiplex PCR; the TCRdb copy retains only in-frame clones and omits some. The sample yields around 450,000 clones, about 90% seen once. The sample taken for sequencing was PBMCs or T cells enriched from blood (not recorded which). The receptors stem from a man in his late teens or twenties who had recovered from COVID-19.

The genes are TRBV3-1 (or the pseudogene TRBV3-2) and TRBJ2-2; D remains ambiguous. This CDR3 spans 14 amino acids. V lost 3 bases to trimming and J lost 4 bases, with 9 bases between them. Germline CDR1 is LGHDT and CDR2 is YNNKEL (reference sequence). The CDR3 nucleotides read TGTGCCAGCAGCCACCTACAGCCCACCGGGGAGCTGTTTTTT. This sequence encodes CASSHLQPTGELFF.

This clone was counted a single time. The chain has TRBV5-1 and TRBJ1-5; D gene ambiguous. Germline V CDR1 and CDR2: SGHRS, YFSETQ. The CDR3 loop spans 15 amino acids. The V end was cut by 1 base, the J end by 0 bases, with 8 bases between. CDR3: CASSLPGGSNQPQHF. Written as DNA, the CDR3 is TGCGCCAGCAGCTTGCCCGGCGGTAGCAATCAGCCCCAGCATTTT.

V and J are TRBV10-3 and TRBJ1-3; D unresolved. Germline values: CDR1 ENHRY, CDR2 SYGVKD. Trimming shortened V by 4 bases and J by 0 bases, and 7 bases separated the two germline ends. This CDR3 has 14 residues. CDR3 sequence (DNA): TGTGCCATCAGTGGGAGCACCTCTGGAAACACCATATATTTT. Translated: CAISGSTSGNTIYF.

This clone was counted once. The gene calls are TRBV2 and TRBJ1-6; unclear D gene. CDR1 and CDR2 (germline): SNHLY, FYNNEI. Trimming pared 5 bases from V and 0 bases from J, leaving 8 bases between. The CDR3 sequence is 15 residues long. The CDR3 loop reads CASSSGVSYNSPLHF. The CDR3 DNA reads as TGTGCCAGCAGTTCGGGTGTCTCCTATAATTCACCCCTCCACTTT.

In DNA, the CDR3 is TGTGCCACCAGCGTATTGACAGGGGCCGGCTACACCTTC. Encoded protein: CATSVLTGAGYTF. The rearrangement joins TRBV15 to TRBJ1-2, with 8 bases fitting TRBD1. The CDR3 spans 13 residues. V shed 5 bases and J 8 bases; nucleotides not matched to a gene: 7. The germline gives CDR1 LNHNV, CDR2 YYDKDF (reference sequence).

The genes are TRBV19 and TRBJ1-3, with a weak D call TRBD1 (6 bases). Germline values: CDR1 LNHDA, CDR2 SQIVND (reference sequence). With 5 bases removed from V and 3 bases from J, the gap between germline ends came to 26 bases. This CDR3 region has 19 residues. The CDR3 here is CASSQPPHKRGTDGNTIYF. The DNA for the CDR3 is TGTGCCAGTAGTCAACCCCCCCATAAAAGGGGGACGGATGGAAACACCATATATTTT.

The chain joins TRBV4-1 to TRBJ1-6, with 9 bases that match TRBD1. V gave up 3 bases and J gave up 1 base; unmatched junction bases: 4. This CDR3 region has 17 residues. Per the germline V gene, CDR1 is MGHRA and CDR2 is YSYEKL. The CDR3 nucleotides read TGCGCCAGCAGCCAGGAACAGGGGGCTTCCTATAATTCACCCCTCCACTTT. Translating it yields CASSQEQGASYNSPLHF.

The CDR3 bases are TGTGCCAGTAGTAGGAGACAGGGCGCTAACTATGGCTACACCTTC. Amino acid sequence: CASSRRQGANYGYTF. V usage is TRBV19 and J usage is TRBJ1-2, with 7 positions matching TRBD1. Germline V gene data show CDR1 as LNHDA and CDR2 as SQIVND (reference sequence). With V trimmed by 4 bases and J by 0 bases, 5 bases remained unmatched. The CDR3 is made up of 15 amino acids. The variable domain in full, with the rest retrieved from reference TRBV19 and TRBJ1-2, is DGGITQSPKYLFRKEGQNVTLSCEQNLNHDAMYWYRQDPGQGLRLIYYSQIVNDFQKGDIAEGYSVSREKKESFPLTVTSAQKNPTAFYLCASSRRQGANYGYTFGSGTRLTVV.

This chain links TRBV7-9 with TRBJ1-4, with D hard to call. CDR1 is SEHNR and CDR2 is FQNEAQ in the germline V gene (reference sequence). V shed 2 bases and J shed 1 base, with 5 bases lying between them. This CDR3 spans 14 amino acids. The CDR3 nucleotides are TGTGCCAGCAGCTTATCCATAACTAATGAAAAACTGTTTTTT. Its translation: CASSLSITNEKLFF.

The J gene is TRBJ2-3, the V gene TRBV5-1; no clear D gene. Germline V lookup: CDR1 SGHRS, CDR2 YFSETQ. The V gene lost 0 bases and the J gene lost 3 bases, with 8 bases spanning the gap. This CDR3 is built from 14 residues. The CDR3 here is CASSLAPGTDTQYF. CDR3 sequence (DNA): TGCGCCAGCAGCTTGGCCCCCGGGACAGATACGCAGTATTTT.

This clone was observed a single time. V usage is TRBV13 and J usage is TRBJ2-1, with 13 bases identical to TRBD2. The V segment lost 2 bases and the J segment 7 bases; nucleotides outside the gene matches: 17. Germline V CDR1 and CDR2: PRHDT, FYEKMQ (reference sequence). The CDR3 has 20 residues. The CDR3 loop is CASSLLGGGLAGVMGNEQFF. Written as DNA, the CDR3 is TGTGCCAGCAGCTTATTGGGCGGTGGACTAGCGGGGGTAATGGGGAATGAGCAGTTCTTC.

CDR3 nucleotide sequence: TGTGCCAGCAGTTCCACTAGCCAAGAGACCCAGTACTTC. This codes for CASSSTSQETQYF. The V gene is TRBV12-3 or TRBV12-4, the J gene TRBJ2-5; D is possibly TRBD2 (5 bases). The V end lost 4 bases, the J end lost 1 base, and 7 bases lay between the germline ends. The CDR3 runs to 13 residues.

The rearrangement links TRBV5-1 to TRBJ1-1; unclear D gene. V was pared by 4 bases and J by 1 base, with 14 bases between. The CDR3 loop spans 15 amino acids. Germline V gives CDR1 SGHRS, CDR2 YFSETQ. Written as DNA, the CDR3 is TGCGCCAGCAGCCCTGGAAAGACAAGGAACACTGAAGCTTTCTTT. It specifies CASSPGKTRNTEAFF.